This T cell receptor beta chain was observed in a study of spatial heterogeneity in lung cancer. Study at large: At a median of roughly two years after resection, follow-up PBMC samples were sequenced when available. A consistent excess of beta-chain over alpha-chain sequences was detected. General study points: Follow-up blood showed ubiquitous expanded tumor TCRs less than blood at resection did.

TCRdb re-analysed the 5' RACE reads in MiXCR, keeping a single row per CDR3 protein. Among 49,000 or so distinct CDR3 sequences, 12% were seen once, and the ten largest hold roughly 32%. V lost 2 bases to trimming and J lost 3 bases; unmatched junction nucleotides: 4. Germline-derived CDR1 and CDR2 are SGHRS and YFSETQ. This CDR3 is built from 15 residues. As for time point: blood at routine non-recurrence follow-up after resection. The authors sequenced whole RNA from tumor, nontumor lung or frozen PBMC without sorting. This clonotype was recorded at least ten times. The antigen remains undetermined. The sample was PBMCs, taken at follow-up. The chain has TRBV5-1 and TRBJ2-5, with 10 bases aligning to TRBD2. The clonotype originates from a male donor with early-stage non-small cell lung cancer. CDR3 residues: CASSLATSGKETQYF. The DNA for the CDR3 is TGCGCCAGCAGCTTAGCCACTAGCGGGAAAGAGACCCAGTACTTC.